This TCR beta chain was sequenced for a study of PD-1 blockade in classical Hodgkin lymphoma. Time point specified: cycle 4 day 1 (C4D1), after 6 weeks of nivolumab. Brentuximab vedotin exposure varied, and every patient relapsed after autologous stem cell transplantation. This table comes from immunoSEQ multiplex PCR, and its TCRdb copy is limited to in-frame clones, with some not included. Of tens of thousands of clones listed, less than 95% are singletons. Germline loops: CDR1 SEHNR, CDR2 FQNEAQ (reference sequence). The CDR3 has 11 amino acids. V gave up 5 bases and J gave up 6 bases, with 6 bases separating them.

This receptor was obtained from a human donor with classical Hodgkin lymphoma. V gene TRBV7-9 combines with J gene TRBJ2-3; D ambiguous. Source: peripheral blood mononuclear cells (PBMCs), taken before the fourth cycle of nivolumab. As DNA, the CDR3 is TGTGCCAGCAGCCCCCCCGATACGCAGTATTTT. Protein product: CASSPPDTQYF.